This TCR beta chain was identified in a study of shared clonotypes between healthy human individuals. General study points: When naive CD4 clonotypes were compared across a few donors, 4% to 5.5% were shared.

For this clone: The target antigen is unknown.

Germline values: CDR1 SGHTS, CDR2 YDEGEE. The length of the CDR3 is 17 residues. Trimming stripped 4 bases from V and 4 bases from J, with 21 bases between. Methods used by the authors: Filtering differed for immunoSEQ, which gave only junction sequences without quality scores. Clones were sequenced by immunoSEQ multiplex PCR, and TCRdb holds only the in-frame ones, with some missing. The V and J calls and clone size come from that table; D and trimming were worked out from the DNA. The data hold a few million clones, with roughly nine tenths observed a single time. Sequencing was done on a sample of naive CD4+ T cells sorted from blood. Subset here: CD45RA+ positively selected. The receptor comes from a man aged 18 to 35 in good health. The rearrangement uses TRBV5-8 and TRBJ2-1; D is undetermined. CDR3 DNA sequence: TGTGCCAGCAGCCTGGATAGATATAGGACCAATTACAATGAGCAGTTCTTC. Translated, it gives CASSLDRYRTNYNEQFF.